In this sample, the clone carrying this T cell receptor (beta chain) turned up a few times. Its target is unknown. The sample comes from a study of fetal regulatory T cell absence and autoimmunity. Whole-study findings and limits: Pancreas and cord blood did not differ much in TRB family usage. Pancreas TCRs were oligoclonally enriched versus cord blood, some clones over 85-fold.

The method was immunoSEQ multiplex PCR; TCRdb's version includes in-frame clones alone and lacks a portion of them. This sample carries around 100,000 clones, 72% of them seen once, and the ten largest clones take roughly 2%. The material sequenced was pancreas tissue. This receptor was identified in a male donor with IPEX syndrome.

The CDR3 sequence is CASRGGDGYTF. CDR3 DNA: TGTGCCAGCCGGGGCGGCGATGGCTACACCTTC. J is TRBJ1-2 and V is TRBV9; D possibly corresponds to TRBD1 (5 bases). The CDR3 is 11 residues long. V lost 7 bases and J lost 6, with 10 bases in between. Germline V gene sequence: CDR1 SGDLS, CDR2 YYNGEE.